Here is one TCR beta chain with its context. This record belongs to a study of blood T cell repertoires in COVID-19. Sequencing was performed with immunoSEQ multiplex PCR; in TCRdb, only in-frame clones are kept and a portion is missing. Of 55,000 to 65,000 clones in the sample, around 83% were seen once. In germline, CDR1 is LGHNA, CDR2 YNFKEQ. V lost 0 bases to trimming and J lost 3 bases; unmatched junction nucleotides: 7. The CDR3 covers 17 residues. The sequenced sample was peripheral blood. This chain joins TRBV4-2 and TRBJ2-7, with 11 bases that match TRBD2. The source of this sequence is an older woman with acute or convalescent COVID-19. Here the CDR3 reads CASSQEPPSGGHYEQYF. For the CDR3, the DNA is TGTGCCAGCAGCCAAGAACCCCCTAGCGGGGGGCACTACGAGCAGTACTTC.